These 12 T cell receptor beta chains came from one sample sequenced in a study of T cell responses to AZD1222 COVID-19 vaccine. The protocol was immunoSEQ multiplex PCR, while the TCRdb copy is restricted to in-frame clones and leaves out a portion. Among 100,000 to 150,000 clones listed, 70% to 90% were seen once. Source: peripheral blood, taken on day 0 of AZD1222 vaccination. These receptors came from an adult in good health.

This sequence joins TRBV6-6 and TRBJ2-2, with 11 bases aligning to TRBD2. The CDR3 is 16 amino acids. J was trimmed by 5 bases and V by 5 bases; bases with no gene match: 7. Germline V lookup: CDR1 MNHNY, CDR2 SVGAGI (reference sequence). The CDR3 protein is CASSPPGTSGTGELFF. The DNA for the CDR3 is TGTGCCAGCAGTCCTCCCGGGACTAGCGGTACCGGGGAGCTGTTTTTT.

The genes are TRBV9 and TRBJ2-3; D not resolved. The CDR3 totals 15 residues. Trimming took 0 bases from V and 10 from J, leaving 18 bases between them. Germline V lookup: CDR1 SGDLS, CDR2 YYNGEE. The CDR3 loop is CASSVGESVTGAQYF. The DNA for the CDR3 is TGTGCCAGCAGCGTAGGGGAAAGCGTAACGGGTGCGCAGTATTTT.

The rearrangement uses TRBV12-2 and TRBJ2-2. TRBV12-2 is classified as a pseudogene. The CDR3 runs to 10 residues. CDR3 DNA: TGTCAACGACACACCGGGGAGCTGTTTTTT. Translating it yields CQRHTGELFF.

CDR3 region: CASSQDGGGSNTEAFF. The DNA of the CDR3 is TGCGCCAGCAGCCAAGATGGGGGGGGATCGAACACTGAAGCTTTCTTT. The chain uses TRBV4-3 and TRBJ1-1; weak D call: TRBD1 (5 bases). V was shortened by 0 bases and J by 1 base, with 12 bases between the two germline ends. CDR1 LGHNA and CDR2 YSLEER come from the germline V gene. The length of the CDR3 is 16 residues.

The V call is TRBV7-9, the J call TRBJ1-5; TRBD1 agrees at 9 bases. This CDR3 region has 14 residues. Trimming at V came to 5 bases and at J to 6 bases, leaving 5 bases not matched to a gene. Germline V CDR1 and CDR2: SEHNR, FQNEAQ (reference sequence). This chain's CDR3 is CASSPQDRGQPQHF. CDR3 nucleotides: TGTGCCAGCAGCCCACAGGACAGGGGTCAGCCCCAGCATTTT.

The V gene is TRBV3-1 (or the pseudogene TRBV3-2), the J gene TRBJ2-2, with TRBD1 as a possible D gene (5 bases). The CDR3 has 16 residues. Trimming cost V 4 bases and J 5 bases, with 17 bases left between them. The germline gives CDR1 LGHDT, CDR2 YNNKEL (reference sequence). The CDR3 DNA reads TGTGCCAGCAGCCTCGGGTCAGGGCTGGGGACCGGGGAGCTGTTTTTT. Its protein is CASSLGSGLGTGELFF.

J is TRBJ2-3 and V is TRBV19, with D possibly being TRBD1 or TRBD2 (5 bases each). This CDR3 region has 15 residues. In germline, CDR1 is LNHDA, CDR2 SQIVND (reference sequence). V lost 4 bases, J lost 1 base, and 12 bases lay in between. CDR3 protein: CASSSRGAGTDTQYF. The CDR3 nucleotides are TGTGCCAGTAGTAGCCGGGGCGCTGGCACAGATACGCAGTATTTT.

The chain carries TRBV7-2 and TRBJ1-1; TRBD1 matches 8 bases. V gave up 5 bases and J gave up 1 base; unmatched junction bases: 3. The CDR3 is 14 residues long. CDR1 is SGHTA and CDR2 is FQGNSA in the germline V gene. The DNA for the CDR3 is TGTGCCAGCAGCGAAACAGGGGGGAACACTGAAGCTTTCTTT. Encoded protein: CASSETGGNTEAFF.

A single count supports this clone. The rearrangement uses TRBV7-3 and TRBJ2-7; a possible D gene is TRBD1 (5 bases). The CDR3 contains 15 residues. V lost 0 bases and J lost 7, with 16 bases in between. CDR1 is SGHTA and CDR2 is FQGTGA in the germline V gene. As DNA, the CDR3 is TGTGCCAGCAGCTTAACCCAGGGTCCCTACGAAGAGCAGTACTTC. This translates into CASSLTQGPYEEQYF.

V usage is TRBV5-4 and J usage is TRBJ2-1, with 10 bases lining up with TRBD2. The junction had 12 bases not matched to a gene; V was cut back by 4 bases and J by 8 bases. Germline V gene data show CDR1 as SGHNT and CDR2 as YYREEE (reference sequence). The CDR3 contains 16 residues. CDR3 DNA sequence: TGTGCCAGCAGCCCTATCGGGACTAGCGAACTCGATGAGCAGTTCTTC. It yields the protein CASSPIGTSELDEQFF.

V is TRBV5-4 and J is TRBJ1-1; D gene uncertain. Per the germline V gene, CDR1 is SGHNT and CDR2 is YYREEE (reference sequence). Trimming pared 3 bases from V and 6 bases from J, leaving 15 bases between. The CDR3 has 14 amino acids. The CDR3: CASSSGGIRAEAFF. CDR3 DNA sequence: TGTGCCAGCAGCTCCGGTGGGATTCGCGCTGAAGCTTTCTTT.

The V gene is TRBV5-1, the J gene TRBJ2-7; D call uncertain. Germline assignment: CDR1 SGHRS and CDR2 YFSETQ. Trimming cost V 1 base and J 0 bases, with 5 bases left between them. The CDR3 sequence is 13 residues long. The CDR3 here is CASSLTSSYEQYF. DNA of the CDR3: TGCGCCAGCAGCTTGACCAGCTCCTACGAGCAGTACTTC.